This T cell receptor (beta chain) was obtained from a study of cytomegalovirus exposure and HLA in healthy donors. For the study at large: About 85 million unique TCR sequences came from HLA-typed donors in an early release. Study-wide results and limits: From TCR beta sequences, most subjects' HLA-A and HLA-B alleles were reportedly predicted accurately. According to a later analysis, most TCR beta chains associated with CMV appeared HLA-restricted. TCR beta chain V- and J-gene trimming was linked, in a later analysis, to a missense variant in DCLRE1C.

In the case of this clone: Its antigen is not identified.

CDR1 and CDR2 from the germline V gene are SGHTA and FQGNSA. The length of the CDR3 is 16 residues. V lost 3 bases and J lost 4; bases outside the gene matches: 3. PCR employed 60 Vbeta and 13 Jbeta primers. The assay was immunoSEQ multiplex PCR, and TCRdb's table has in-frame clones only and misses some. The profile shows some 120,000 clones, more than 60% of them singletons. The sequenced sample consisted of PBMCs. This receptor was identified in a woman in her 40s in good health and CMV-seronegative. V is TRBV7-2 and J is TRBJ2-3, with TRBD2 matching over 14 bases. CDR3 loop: CASSFGGLAGADTQYF. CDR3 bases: TGTGCCAGCAGCTTTGGGGGACTAGCGGGAGCAGATACGCAGTATTTT.